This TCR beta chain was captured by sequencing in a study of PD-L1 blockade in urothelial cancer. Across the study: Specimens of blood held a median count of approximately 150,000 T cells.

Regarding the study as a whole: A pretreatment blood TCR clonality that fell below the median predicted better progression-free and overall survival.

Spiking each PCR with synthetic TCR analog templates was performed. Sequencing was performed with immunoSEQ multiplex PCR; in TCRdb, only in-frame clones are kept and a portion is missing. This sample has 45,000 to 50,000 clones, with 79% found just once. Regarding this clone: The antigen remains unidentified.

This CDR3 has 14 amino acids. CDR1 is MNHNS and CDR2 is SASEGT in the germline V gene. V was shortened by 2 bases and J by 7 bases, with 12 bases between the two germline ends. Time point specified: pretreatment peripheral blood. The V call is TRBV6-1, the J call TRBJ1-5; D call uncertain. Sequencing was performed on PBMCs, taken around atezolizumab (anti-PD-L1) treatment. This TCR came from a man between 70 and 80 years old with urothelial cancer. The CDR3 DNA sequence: TGTGCCAGCAGTGAAACCCATCCGGAGCAGCCCCAGCATTTT. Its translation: CASSETHPEQPQHF.